Presented here are 26 T cell receptor beta chains from one specimen sequenced in a study of T cells after yellow fever vaccination (dated by TCRdb to the late 2010s). The library was prepared using 5' RACE. Sequenced using an Illumina NovaSeq 6000. The public reads were reprocessed in TCRdb via fastp at Q25 and MiXCR, keeping in-frame beta chains. Rows are unified per CDR3 protein, each entry keeping the most common DNA and genes. Present in this sample are over 250,000 distinct CDR3 sequences, over 4% of which were seen just once. Under 30% of the sample belongs to the ten largest clones. This sample's treatment or condition label indicates: live attenuated yellow fever vaccine strain. Here the sequenced sample was PBMCs, taken 5 days after the yellow fever booster vaccination. All receptors derive from a man aged 18-30 years who received the YFV17D yellow fever vaccine.

The chain uses TRBV5-1 and TRBJ1-1; D is possibly TRBD1 (6 bases). This CDR3 region has 13 residues. The germline CDR1 and CDR2 sequences are SGHRS and YFSETQ. V lost 3 bases and J 5 bases, leaving 11 bases between the germline ends. The CDR3 DNA reads as TGCGCCAGCAGCTCTACAGGGAAAACTGAAGCTTTCTTT. Protein sequence: CASSSTGKTEAFF.

Of note for this clonotype: The junction does not match germline at one end; this may be a read error. This chain joins TRBV5-1 and TRBJ2-3; D is possibly TRBD1 or TRBD2 (6 bases each). The length of the CDR3 is 18 residues. The germline V gene encodes CDR1 SGHRS and CDR2 YFSETQ. CDR3 region: CASSLNPGSGAGADAQYF. The CDR3 nucleotides are TGCGCCAGCAGCTTGAACCCAGGCTCGGGAGCAGGGGCAGATGCGCAGTATTTT.

This clonotype was seen ten or more times. The rearrangement joins TRBV5-1 to TRBJ2-7; maybe TRBD2 (6 bases). The CDR3 is 16 amino acids. V was pared by 0 bases and J by 3 bases, with 16 bases between. Germline V lookup: CDR1 SGHRS, CDR2 YFSETQ. CDR3 coding DNA: TGCGCCAGCAGCTTGGCCGGGGGACGCGGGATCTACGAGCAGTACGTC. The encoded protein is CASSLAGGRGIYEQYV.

This clonotype occurred many times. The chain joins TRBV5-1 to TRBJ2-3; D is perhaps TRBD1 or TRBD2 (5 bases each). Trimming left V 4 bases short and J 11 bases short, with 17 bases between. This CDR3 contains 13 residues. Germline assignment: CDR1 SGHRS and CDR2 YFSETQ. CDR3 sequence (DNA): TGCGCCAGCAGCGTCGGGACGAGATGGGGGCAGTATTTT. It encodes CASSVGTRWGQYF.

V and J are TRBV5-6 and TRBJ1-2; 8 bases agree with TRBD1. J gave up 4 bases and V 0 bases, and 5 bases lay outside the gene matches. The germline gives CDR1 SGHDT, CDR2 YYEEEE. The CDR3 is 15 amino acids. CDR3 region: CASSLEDRVGYGYTF. CDR3 nucleotides: TGTGCCAGCAGCTTGGAGGACAGGGTGGGCTATGGCTACACCTTC.

This chain links TRBV6-2 or TRBV6-3 with TRBJ1-6, with a weak D call TRBD1 (5 bases). Germline V gives CDR1 MNHEY, CDR2 SVGEGT. This CDR3 region has 14 residues. V gave up 6 bases and J gave up 7 bases, with 13 bases separating them. CDR3 amino acids: CASSPGRKNSPLHF. The CDR3 nucleotides are TGTGCCAGCAGCCCGGGACGGAAAAATTCACCCCTCCACTTT.

This clonotype was recorded many times. CDR3 sequence reads: CASSPPPRAETQYF. For the CDR3, the DNA is TGTGCCAGCTCACCACCGCCCAGGGCTGAGACCCAGTACTTC. The chain links TRBV18 to TRBJ2-5; maybe TRBD1 (5 bases). There are 14 residues in the CDR3. In germline, CDR1 is KGHSH, CDR2 LQKENI. V dropped 0 bases and J dropped 5 bases, with 10 bases sitting between them.

The rearrangement joins TRBV6-6 to TRBJ1-3, with D hard to call. The CDR3 covers 14 residues. In germline, CDR1 is MNHNY, CDR2 SVGAGI (reference sequence). Trimming stripped 2 bases from V and 0 bases from J, with 5 bases between. DNA for the CDR3: TGTGCCAGCAGTTACGGCAGCTCTGGAAACACCATATATTTT. This codes for CASSYGSSGNTIYF.

This clonotype has only a few counts. The chain uses TRBV5-1 and TRBJ1-4; TRBD1 aligns across 7 bases. Trimming removed 4 bases from V and 3 bases from J; junction bases left unmatched: 3. The CDR3 covers 14 residues. Germline CDR1 is SGHRS and CDR2 is YFSETQ. The CDR3 region has the DNA TGCGCCAGCAGCCATGACAGGGCTAATGAAAAACTGTTTTTT. Encoded protein: CASSHDRANEKLFF.

There are many counts of this clonotype. This chain connects TRBV15 to TRBJ2-3, with D possibly called TRBD1 or TRBD2 (6 bases each). Germline V CDR1 and CDR2: LNHNV, YYDKDF (reference sequence). V shed 1 base and J shed 2 bases, with 13 bases lying between them. The CDR3 contains 16 residues. CDR3 sequence reads: CATSRGGGHDTDTQYF. CDR3 bases: TGTGCCACCAGCAGAGGAGGGGGGCATGACACAGATACGCAGTATTTT.

This clonotype was observed a few times. V gene TRBV6-5 combines with J gene TRBJ2-2; TRBD1 aligns across 8 bases. This CDR3 contains 16 residues. Germline CDR1 is MNHEY and CDR2 is SVGAGI. V shed 2 bases, J shed 4 bases, and the junction held 6 bases outside the gene matches. Here the CDR3 reads CASSYPGQGLTGELFF. The DNA for the CDR3 is TGTGCCAGCAGTTACCCTGGACAGGGACTCACCGGGGAGCTGTTTTTT.

This clonotype was recorded many times. The rearrangement links TRBV27 to TRBJ2-5, with TRBD1 as a possible D gene (5 bases). Germline-derived CDR1 and CDR2 are MNHEY and SMNVEV (reference sequence). V was cut by 1 base and J by 5 bases, with 8 bases left in between. This CDR3 comprises 13 residues. CDR3 sequence (DNA): TGTGCCAGCAGTTTATTAGGGGCGGAGACCCAGTACTTC. Residues: CASSLLGAETQYF.

The chain is built from TRBV5-1 and TRBJ1-1, with D tentatively TRBD1 (5 bases). The CDR3 is 11 residues long. Germline V lookup: CDR1 SGHRS, CDR2 YFSETQ. Trimming cost V 5 bases and J 8 bases, with 10 bases left between them. CDR3 sequence reads: CASSAGREAFF. The DNA for the CDR3 is TGCGCCAGCAGTGCGGGGCGGGAAGCTTTCTTT.

This sequence joins TRBV7-2 and TRBJ1-4; 8 bases are shared with TRBD1. Per the germline V gene, CDR1 is SGHTA and CDR2 is FQGNSA. Trimming at V came to 5 bases and at J to 4 bases, leaving 6 bases not matched to a gene. The CDR3 extends over 15 amino acids. CDR3 amino acids: CASSRDRGFNEKLFF. The CDR3 nucleotides read TGTGCCAGCAGCCGCGACAGGGGTTTTAATGAAAAACTGTTTTTT.

The chain is built from TRBV5-3 and TRBJ2-1, with 8 bases aligning to TRBD2. TRBV5-3 is treated as an ORF (open reading frame) with a function not yet certain. The CDR3 loop spans 12 amino acids. Trimming cost V 9 bases and J 14 bases; bases outside gene matches: 13. The CDR3 bases are TGTGCCACATCGGGGGGGCAGCGGCAGGAGTTCTTC. Translation: CATSGGQRQEFF.

J is TRBJ1-1 and V is TRBV5-4, with 9 bases lining up with TRBD1. The V segment lost 7 bases and the J segment 4 bases; nucleotides outside the gene matches: 5. CDR3 length: 13 residues. Germline-derived CDR1 and CDR2 are SGHNT and YYREEE (reference sequence). The CDR3 DNA reads TGTGCCAGCGGGACAGGGAGGTTCACTGAAGCTTTCTTT. It encodes CASGTGRFTEAFF. The full variable domain, rest sourced from reference TRBV5-4 and TRBJ1-1, is ETGVTQSPTHLIKTRGQQVTLRCSSQSGHNTVSWYQQALGQGPQFIFQYYREEENGRGNFPPRFSGLQFPNYSSELNVNALELDDSALYLCASGTGRFTEAFFGQGTRLTVV.

V and J are TRBV12-2 and TRBJ2-7. TRBV12-2 is given as a pseudogene. There are 15 residues in the CDR3. The CDR3 bases are TGTGCAAGTCGCTTACCGCTCAGGGTGAAAAGCGAGCAGTACGTC. It codes for CASRLPLRVKSEQYV.

This clonotype was observed a few times. The V call is TRBV7-2, the J call TRBJ2-6; D unclear. The V and J ends lost 4 bases and 2 bases respectively, with 3 bases between them. The CDR3 consists of 13 residues. Germline CDR1 and CDR2: SGHTA and FQGNSA. This chain's CDR3 is CASSYPGANVLTF. CDR3 DNA sequence: TGTGCCAGCAGCTATCCTGGGGCCAACGTCCTGACTTTC.

This clonotype was seen more than once but under ten times. The rearrangement links TRBV7-6 to TRBJ1-1; D is unresolved. This CDR3 has 14 residues. Per germline, CDR1 SGHVS and CDR2 FNYEAQ. V shed 5 bases and J shed 11 bases, with 21 bases lying between them. CDR3 sequence: CASSPGWGDGWAFF. In nucleotides, the CDR3 is TGTGCCAGCAGCCCGGGTTGGGGTGATGGTTGGGCTTTCTTT.

This clonotype was found many times. The chain has TRBV7-2 and TRBJ1-2; 7 bases align to TRBD1. The J segment lost 4 bases and the V segment lost 4 bases, leaving 6 bases of the junction unmatched. The CDR3 is made up of 14 amino acids. The germline V gene encodes CDR1 SGHTA and CDR2 FQGNSA. The CDR3 DNA is TGTGCCAGCAGCTCCCAGGGACAGATCTATGGCTACACCTTC. Translated, it gives CASSSQGQIYGYTF.

The chain couples TRBV7-9 to TRBJ2-2; TRBD2 might be the D (6 bases). V was cut by 7 bases and J by 13 bases, with 13 bases left in between. The CDR3 loop spans 11 amino acids. Per the germline V gene, CDR1 is SEHNR and CDR2 is FQNEAQ (reference sequence). CDR3 DNA: TGTGCCAGCACGGGCCTGGAGGGGCTGTTTTTT. Protein: CASTGLEGLFF.

This chain joins TRBV20-1 and TRBJ2-7; 8 positions agree with TRBD1. CDR1 DFQATT and CDR2 SNEGSKA come from the germline V gene (reference sequence). This CDR3 is built from 15 residues. Trimming removed 8 bases from V and 5 bases from J; junction bases left unmatched: 17. The DNA of the CDR3 is TGCAGTACCAAGCTTGGACAGGGAGGCGCCCACGAGCAGTACTTC. It translates to CSTKLGQGGAHEQYF.

In its sample, this clonotype was seen a few times. The chain carries TRBV7-2 and TRBJ2-5, with D possibly being TRBD2 (6 bases). This CDR3 contains 14 residues. V gave up 5 bases and J gave up 5 bases, with 15 bases separating them. Germline V CDR1 and CDR2: SGHTA, FQGNSA. CDR3 DNA sequence: TGTGCCAGCAGCGTACGGGCGGGAAGGGAGACCCAGTACTTC. The encoded protein is CASSVRAGRETQYF.

This clonotype was picked up a small number of times. The chain has TRBV19 and TRBJ1-1, with D perhaps matching TRBD1 (5 bases). The CDR3 has 13 residues. CDR1 is LNHDA, CDR2 SQIVND, per germline (reference sequence). Trimming removed 7 bases at V and 3 bases at J, with 12 bases between. CDR3 protein: CASKIGAYTEAFF. CDR3 coding DNA: TGTGCCAGTAAAATTGGGGCATACACTGAAGCTTTCTTT.

This clonotype came up many times. This chain uses TRBV5-1 with TRBJ1-2; maybe TRBD1 (6 bases). Germline CDR1 is SGHRS and CDR2 is YFSETQ. The V end was cut by 0 bases, the J end by 2 bases, with 8 bases between. The CDR3 is made up of 14 amino acids. The CDR3 reads CASSLDRENYGYTF. In nucleotides, the CDR3 is TGCGCCAGCAGCTTGGACAGGGAGAACTATGGCTACACCTTC.

This clonotype was picked up many times. V gene TRBV7-8 combines with J gene TRBJ2-2; D perhaps matches TRBD1 (5 bases). The CDR3 extends over 15 amino acids. Trimming pared 4 bases from V and 0 bases from J, leaving 9 bases between. Germline V gives CDR1 SGHVS, CDR2 FQNEAQ. Written as DNA, the CDR3 is TGTGCCAGCAGCTCCAGGGCGTCGAACACCGGGGAGCTGTTTTTT. It encodes CASSSRASNTGELFF.